This TCR beta chain was sequenced in a study of cytomegalovirus exposure and HLA in healthy donors (dated 2017 in TCRdb). For context, the study as a whole: An earlier analysis of some 550 of the donors reported about 290 Gb of sequence data and some 120 million unique TCR beta sequences from some 180 million T cells. The study combined high-throughput TCR immunosequencing, statistical association of individual TCRs with disease status, and machine learning to predict cytomegalovirus infection status. A later analysis re-examined previously published TCR beta repertoires from about 700 donors and added high-resolution HLA genotyping to investigate patterns of TCR occurrence. Class I and class II HLA loci were covered by the typing at four-digit resolution. Donor age, sex, ethnicity and CMV serostatus were compiled alongside the repertoire data. In a later genetic analysis, genome-wide SNP genotypes for about 55% of the roughly 700 donors were used, and that subset was treated as a discovery cohort. About five DR-DQ haplotypes were handled as single units for association and clustering because linkage in the cohort was strong. The study aimed to test whether cataloging public T cell receptors could reveal signatures of past pathogen exposure. The number of typed donors differed by locus: 629-630 for A, B, C, DRB1 and DQB1; approximately 530 for DQA1; approximately 610 for DPA1; and some 470 for DPB1. The study used immunosequencing to profile the T cell repertoires of approximately 630 subjects and linked those repertoires to cytomegalovirus serostatus. A separate validation cohort of roughly 130 different subjects was used in addition to the roughly 620-subject first cohort. An earlier analysis of several hundred of the donors applied high-throughput TCR beta sequencing to assess whether each TCR beta V gene segment acted as functional or pseudogenic. Every repertoire in the discovery cohort had been generated on one and the same sequencing platform. About 280 gigabases of sequencing data and around 85 million unique TCR sequences made up an early release that covered fewer than 650 HLA-typed donors. Among some 410 genotyped donors of the cohort, an average of approximately 220,000 unique TCR beta nucleotide sequences was sequenced per donor, of which 15% to 20% were non-productive. Among the roughly 370 genotyped donors, 81% belonged to the genetic ancestry cluster associated with self-reported Caucasian donors. In the later analysis, no new phenotypic data were used to find candidate immune exposures; instead, reliance was placed on TCR beta sequences and their occurrence across donors.

Results and caveats for the whole study, not just this receptor: A further reported finding was that TCR beta sequences accurately predicted the HLA-A and HLA-B alleles for most subjects in the first cohort. Correlated functional status among segregating V segments might be attributable to linkage disequilibrium, but an unknown experimental factor could not be ruled out. Most TCR sequences were observed very rarely across donors, whereas some public TCRs were present in many individuals. An association between a missense DCLRE1C variant and V-gene and J-gene trimming of TCR beta chains was found in a later genetic analysis and replicated in an independent cohort. Sequencing depth was assumed to be roughly uniform across donors in the presence/absence analyses, though that assumption may not hold. A later analysis reported that several top co-occurrence clusters appeared linked to parvovirus B19, influenza, CMV and Epstein-Barr virus. At a false discovery rate of 0.05, a later analysis linked around 15,000 TCR beta sequences to specific HLA alleles. A later analysis found that TCR association rates varied across HLA loci, with DRB1 alleles showing the most associated TCRs and HLA-C alleles the fewest. In a later analysis, HLA-associated TCR beta chains showed more clonal expansion and lower generation probabilities than non-associated chains that were equally common. An earlier analysis of approximately 590 of the donors showed that most TCR beta V segments appeared in productive rearrangements either about 87% or about 30% of the time, which broadly matched IMGT annotations. A group of highly shared sequence variants was considered likely to be a technical artifact of the sequencing pipeline. According to a later genetic analysis, donors in an Asian-associated ancestry cluster had fewer N-insertions in productive TCRs than the roughly 700-donor mean. According to a later analysis, most CMV-associated TCR beta chains appeared to be HLA-restricted, and the HLA associations seemed to be driven largely by CMV exposure. A few of the identified cytomegalovirus-associated TCR beta chains were confirmed in vitro to be specific for cytomegalovirus antigens. In this cohort, only TCR beta chains were sequenced, and detectable features were limited by the absence of alpha or paired-chain data. Because HLA typing was unavailable for some donors at each locus, only the typed subset was used in association tests. When HLA alleles, especially DR and DQ, strongly co-occurred, attributing TCR associations to individual alleles was difficult. Some 15 rarely observed V segments, including chromosome 9 orphons, were excluded from the earlier analysis of about 500 of the donors because counts were too low. The classifier was reported to diagnose cytomegalovirus status with high specificity and sensitivity in both the original cohort and the validation cohort. A total of fewer than 200 TCR beta chains were listed by the study as associated with cytomegalovirus. The authors suggested that the approach could potentially be extended to other disease states and immunological phenotypes. The only immune exposure information available for the cohort was CMV serostatus.

To note about this clone: This clone's antigen is unknown. Base-call qualities are not available, and no considerably larger clone is one nucleotide away.

The cohort was made up of approximately 670 healthy bone marrow donors. Cohort members were all nominally healthy when sampled, although unrecorded immune exposures were likely present. The donor tested CMV seronegative and was one of the 352 seronegative cohort members. A peripheral blood sample was provided by each donor, and peripheral blood mononuclear cells were used for TCR beta sequencing. The Qiagen DNeasy Blood Extraction Kit was used to extract genomic DNA from the blood cell samples. Libraries were constructed by the immunoSEQ multiplex PCR assay. A mixture of 60 forward primers for TCR Vbeta segments and 13 reverse primers for TCR Jbeta segments was used in the multiplex PCR. A multiplex PCR assay on genomic DNA amplified the CDR3 region of rearranged TCR beta genes. Amplified TCR beta libraries were sequenced as 87-base-pair reads on the Illumina HiSeq System. In the paper's pipeline: A later analysis tallied about 77 million unique TCR beta chains across the 666 repertoires, and 10 million to 11 million of those chains were shared by two or more donors. Raw reads were error-corrected and collapsed into unique sequences with a nearest-neighbor algorithm that merged closely related sequences to remove PCR and sequencing errors. To assign V, D and J gene segments, CDR3 sequences were aligned to IMGT reference sequences. For a sequence to be retained, at least a six-nucleotide match to both a V gene segment and a J gene segment was required. A rearrangement counted as productive if the CDR3 had no stop codons and remained in frame with V and J, and every other rearrangement counted as non-productive. CDR3 was defined by IMGT convention, running from the second conserved V-encoded cysteine to the conserved J-encoded phenylalanine. The earlier analysis of roughly 590 of the donors excluded any sequence lacking an unambiguous match to a single V gene segment. An earlier analysis of roughly 590 of the donors called V segments functional above 56.7% productive rearrangements and segregating when the between-donor standard deviation exceeded 5%. A statistical classification framework was developed to diagnose cytomegalovirus status using the catalog of TCR beta chain sequences. In a later analysis, TCR nucleotide sequences were compared against IMGT/GENE-DB human TR gene sequences so that V and J genes could be assigned. In a later analysis, CDR3 sequences and most-parsimonious VDJ recombination scenarios were assigned using the TCRdist pipeline. In a later analysis, every TCR beta chain was defined by the combination of its CDR3 amino acid sequence and its V-gene family, and reads without a unique V-gene family were dropped. A later analysis removed over 500 highly shared, low-generation-probability nucleotide sequences to deal with suspected cross-contamination and a sequencing artifact. For each public chain, a later analysis derived a clonal expansion index from normalized ranks of inferred template counts within each repertoire. Generation probabilities in a later analysis came from a VDJ recombination model fitted to out-of-frame rearrangements, and those results were checked against IGoR. In a later analysis, hypergeometric tests were used to score TCR-TCR, TCR-HLA and TCR-CMV co-occurrence, with a repertoire-size bias correction applied to TCR pairs. A later analysis estimated false discovery rates by permuting HLA or CMV assignments 20 times. A later analysis grouped co-occurring TCRs with DBSCAN, adding TCRdist sequence similarity when clustering within HLA-allele-positive subsets. For co-occurrence clustering, repertoires with fewer than 30,000 or more than 120,000 public chains were excluded, along with five repertoires with anomalous nucleotide sharing. TCRdb mirrors the immuneACCESS table, restricted to in-frame sequences. Some clones are absent from its copies; in checked studies, under half trace to an unresolved V gene, and the reason for the others is unknown. The DNA gave D and trimming, while V, J and clone size come from that table. This sample has 150,000 to 200,000 clones in its table, and roughly 79% of those were observed once. The top ten hold roughly 1.5% of the sample.

Sequencing used PBMCs. This sequence was found in a man aged 40-50 years in good health and CMV-seronegative.

The CDR3 sequence is CASSQAGQGTGEQFF. The DNA is TGCGCCAGCAGCCAGGCGGGACAGGGGACAGGTGAGCAGTTCTTC. Rearrangement joined TRBV5-1 to TRBJ2-1, with TRBD1 identical over 10 junction bases. The CDR3 goes from the cysteine to the phenylalanine over 15 residues. Only CDR3 DNA is held: 45 bases, read in frame from base 1. Unmatched junction bases come to 10, with V trimmed by 4 bases and J by 9 bases. CDR1 is given as SGHRS and CDR2 as YFSETQ, both from the germline V gene.